These 10 T cell receptor beta chains were all obtained from the same sample, sequenced in a study of cytomegalovirus exposure and HLA in healthy donors (dated by TCRdb to about 2017). Library generation was performed with the immunoSEQ multiplex PCR assay. A mixture of 60 forward primers for TCR Vbeta segments and 13 reverse primers for TCR Jbeta segments was used in the multiplex PCR. TCRdb took over this immuneACCESS table, retaining in-frame rearrangements with V and J assigned. Such tables are incomplete; in checked studies, under half of the missing clones stem from an unresolved V gene, and the remainder is unexplained. A total of about 190,000 clones appear in this sample, roughly 77% of them only once. The ten most abundant clones make up approximately 4.6% of the sample. Source material: PBMCs. These receptors all come from a man younger than 45 in good health and CMV-seropositive.

V and J are TRBV19 and TRBJ1-5; D is unclear. The CDR3 contains 12 residues. V lost 6 bases and J lost 6, with 9 bases in between. Germline values: CDR1 LNHDA, CDR2 SQIVND (reference sequence). The chain's CDR3 is CASSPRLQPQHF. In DNA, the CDR3 is TGTGCCAGTAGCCCACGACTTCAGCCCCAGCATTTT.

This chain joins TRBV27 and TRBJ2-7; 7 bases map to TRBD1. The V and J ends lost 5 bases and 4 bases, in that order; junction bases with no gene match: 5. The CDR3 totals 13 residues. CDR1 MNHEY and CDR2 SMNVEV come from the germline V gene (reference sequence). The CDR3 protein is CASSPDRVYEQYF. The CDR3 region has the DNA TGTGCCAGCAGTCCTGACAGGGTATACGAGCAGTACTTC.

The chain recombines TRBV28 with TRBJ1-2; D perhaps matches TRBD1 (6 bases). Trimming left V 5 bases short and J 2 bases short, with 12 bases between. Per the germline V gene, CDR1 is MDHEN and CDR2 is SYDVKM. The CDR3 runs 14 residues. The CDR3 bases are TGTGCCAGCAGTCCCCCGGACAGAAACTATGGCTACACCTTC. The encoded protein is CASSPPDRNYGYTF.

This clone has only a few counts. V and J are TRBV5-6 and TRBJ1-2, with D tentatively TRBD1 (5 bases). Trimming removed 2 bases at V and 8 bases at J, with 7 bases between. The CDR3 has 11 residues. Per the germline V gene, CDR1 is SGHDT and CDR2 is YYEEEE. The CDR3 DNA reads TGTGCCAGCAGCTTAGGGGCCGGCTACACCTTC. Amino acid sequence: CASSLGAGYTF. Looking up the rest from reference TRBV5-6 and TRBJ1-2 gives the full variable domain: DAGVTQSPTHLIKTRGQQVTLRCSPKSGHDTVSWYQQALGQGPQFIFQYYEEEERQRGNFPDRFSGHQFPNYSSELNVNALLLGDSALYLCASSLGAGYTFGSGTRLTVV.

V and J are TRBV6-1 and TRBJ1-1; TRBD1 matches at 8 bases. V was clipped by 5 bases and J by 4 bases; unmatched bases: 3. The V gene's germline CDR1 is MNHNS and CDR2 SASEGT. The CDR3 runs to 13 residues. CDR3 region: CASSTTGVTEAFF. DNA for the CDR3: TGTGCCAGCAGTACGACAGGGGTCACTGAAGCTTTCTTT.

A remark on this clone: Additional DNA sequences in this sample encode the identical CDR3. This rearrangement joins TRBV5-6 to TRBJ1-5; TRBD1 agrees at 7 bases. The CDR3 length is 14 residues. V lost 3 bases, J lost 7 bases, and 7 bases stayed unmatched. The V gene's germline CDR1 is SGHDT and CDR2 YYEEEE. For the CDR3, the DNA is TGTGCCAGCAGCTCGCAGGGGGGTTGGCAGCCCCAGCATTTT. Translating it yields CASSSQGGWQPQHF.

The rearrangement links TRBV12-5 to TRBJ1-2, with D possibly matching TRBD1 (5 bases). CDR3 length: 12 residues. Deletions cut 1 base from V and 8 bases from J, with 8 bases between. CDR1 is LGHNT and CDR2 is FRNRAP in the germline V gene. This CDR3 reads CASGLGQGGYTF. The DNA for the CDR3 is TGTGCTAGTGGTTTGGGGCAGGGCGGCTACACCTTC.

This clone showed up just once. The chain recombines TRBV5-1 with TRBJ2-3, with 14 bases identical to TRBD2. This CDR3 has 16 residues. The trim removed 4 bases at V and 4 bases at J, leaving 5 bases unmatched. Germline CDR1 SGHRS, CDR2 YFSETQ. CDR3 residues: CASSLRLAGGADTQYF. The CDR3, as DNA: TGCGCCAGCAGCCTCCGACTAGCGGGGGGGGCAGATACGCAGTATTTT.

V is TRBV4-2 and J is TRBJ2-3; 9 nucleotides align to TRBD2. Germline V gene sequence: CDR1 LGHNA, CDR2 YNFKEQ. The CDR3 loop spans 17 amino acids. The V gene end was trimmed by 0 bases and the J gene end by 2 bases; junction bases not matched to a gene: 6. CDR3 loop: CASSQDGAGGPTDTQYF. Written as DNA, the CDR3 is TGTGCCAGCAGCCAAGATGGCGCGGGGGGGCCCACAGATACGCAGTATTTT.

The chain combines TRBV28 with TRBJ1-6, with D hard to call. CDR1 MDHEN and CDR2 SYDVKM come from the germline V gene. V was clipped by 6 bases and J by 7 bases, with 4 bases between them. This CDR3 spans 11 amino acids. CDR3 protein: CASSSNSPLHF. CDR3 bases: TGTGCCAGCAGCTCGAATTCACCCCTCCACTTT. The full variable domain, in which reference TRBV28 and TRBJ1-6 provide the parts outside the CDR3, is DVKVTQSSRYLVKRTGEKVFLECVQDMDHENMFWYRQDPGLGLRLIYFSYDVKMKEKGDIPEGYSVSREKKERFSLILESASTNQTSMYLCASSSNSPLHFGNGTRLTVT.